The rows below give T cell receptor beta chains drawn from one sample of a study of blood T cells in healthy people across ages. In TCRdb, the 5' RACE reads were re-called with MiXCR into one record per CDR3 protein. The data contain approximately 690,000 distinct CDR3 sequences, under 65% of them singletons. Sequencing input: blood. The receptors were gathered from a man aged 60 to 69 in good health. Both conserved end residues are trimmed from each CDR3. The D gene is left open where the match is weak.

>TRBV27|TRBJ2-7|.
ASSWSGGTGSYEQY
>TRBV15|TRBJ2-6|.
ATSRVGGSGANVLT
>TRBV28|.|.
ASRPSPGSYEQY
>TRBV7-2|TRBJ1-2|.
ASSSYGRQAVGGYT
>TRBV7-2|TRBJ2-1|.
ASSLSTYNEQF
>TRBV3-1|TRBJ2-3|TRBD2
ASSPERGTSGGADTQY
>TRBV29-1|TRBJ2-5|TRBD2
SVEGPGGYQETQY
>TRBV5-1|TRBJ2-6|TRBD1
ASSLGAGGSGANVLT
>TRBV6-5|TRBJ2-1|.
ASSYSRRDNEQF
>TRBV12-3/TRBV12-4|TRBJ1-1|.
ASSFPTTRLDTEAF
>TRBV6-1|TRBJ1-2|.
ASSESGVGYGYT
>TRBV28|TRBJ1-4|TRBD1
ASSLWGTANEKLF
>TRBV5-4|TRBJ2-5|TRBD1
ASSPSFMGQQETQY
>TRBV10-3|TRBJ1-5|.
ATQADSNNQPQH
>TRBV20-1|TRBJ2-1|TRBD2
SAFPRSSGGSLYNEQF
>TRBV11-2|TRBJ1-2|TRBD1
ASSLSTGENYGYT
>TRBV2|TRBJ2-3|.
ASRTDTQY
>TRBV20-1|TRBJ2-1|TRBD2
SATNEFSGGPYNEQF
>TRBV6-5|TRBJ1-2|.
ASSYRTEMNYGYT
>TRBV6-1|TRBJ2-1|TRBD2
ASRSSGGRVNEQF
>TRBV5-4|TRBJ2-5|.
ASSSSGVEETQY
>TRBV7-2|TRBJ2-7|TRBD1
ASSSRAGQGVYEQY
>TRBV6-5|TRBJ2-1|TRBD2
ASGGLPYNEQF
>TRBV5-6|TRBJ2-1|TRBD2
ASSFGLAGYSYNEQF
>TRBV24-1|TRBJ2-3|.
ATSEPRAPNTQY
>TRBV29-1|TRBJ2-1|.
SVEASRVFNEQF
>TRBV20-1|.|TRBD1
SASGRGWETQY
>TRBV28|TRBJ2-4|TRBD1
ATTTGVVNIQY
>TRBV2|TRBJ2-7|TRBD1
ASRGTGGAYEQY
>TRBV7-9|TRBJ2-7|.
ASSFHYEQY
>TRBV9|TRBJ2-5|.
ASSKTPQETQY
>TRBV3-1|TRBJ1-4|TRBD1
ASSRTGGGEKLF
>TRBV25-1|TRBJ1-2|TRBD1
ASSEFQTGNGYT
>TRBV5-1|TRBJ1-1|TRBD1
ASSLVSQGTAF
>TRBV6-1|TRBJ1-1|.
ASSRGGVGTEAF
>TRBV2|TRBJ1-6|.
ASKLTGGNSPLH
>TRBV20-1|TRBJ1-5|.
SARLSRDLNQPQH
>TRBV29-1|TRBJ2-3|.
SVEVVVTDTQY
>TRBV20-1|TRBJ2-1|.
SANGDNEQF
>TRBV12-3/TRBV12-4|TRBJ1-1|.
ASHPTEAF
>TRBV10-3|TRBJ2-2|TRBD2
ASSGGLNTGELF
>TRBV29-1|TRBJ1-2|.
SVEHGYGYT
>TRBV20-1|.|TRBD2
SAIAGGHYEQY
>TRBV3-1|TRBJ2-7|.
ASSRGRASHEQY
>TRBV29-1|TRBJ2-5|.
SVGHQETQY
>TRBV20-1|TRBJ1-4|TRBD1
SARGTGPNEKLF
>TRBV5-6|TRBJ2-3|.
ASSLIGARVDTQY
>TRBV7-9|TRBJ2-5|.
ASSRSLGVGYQETQY
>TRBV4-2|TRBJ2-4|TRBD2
ASSQRAGGSSENIQY
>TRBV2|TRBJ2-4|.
ASSELRSAKNIQY
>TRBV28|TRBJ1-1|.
ASSLPQMNTEAF
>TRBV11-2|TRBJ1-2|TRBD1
ASSLGAGTANYGYT
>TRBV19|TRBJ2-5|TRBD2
ASSNLAGSQETQY
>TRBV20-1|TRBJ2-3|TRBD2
SARDPRGGRTDTQY
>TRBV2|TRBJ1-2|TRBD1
ASSGQGASGYT
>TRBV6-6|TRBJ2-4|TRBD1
ASRDQTGANIQY
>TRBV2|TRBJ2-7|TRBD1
ASSDGQGAQYEQY